The clone carrying this T cell receptor beta chain was picked up one time. CDR1 SGHNT and CDR2 YYREEE come from the germline V gene (reference sequence). The CDR3 runs to 15 residues. V shed 1 base and J shed 3 bases, with 14 bases lying between them. The data originate from a study of blood T cell repertoires in COVID-19. Study summary: Whether acute or convalescent, the COVID-19 samples came from the United States, Italy and Spain.

This table comes from immunoSEQ multiplex PCR, and its TCRdb copy is limited to in-frame clones, with some not included. Of roughly 230,000 clones listed, roughly nine tenths were seen once; the top ten hold about 4.6%. Sequenced material: peripheral blood. This receptor was taken from a woman between 35 and 50 years old who had recovered from COVID-19. This chain uses TRBV5-4 with TRBJ2-7; TRBD1 might be the D (6 bases). The chain's CDR3 is CASSLSVDSHYEQYF. DNA for the CDR3: TGTGCCAGCAGCTTGTCAGTGGACAGCCACTACGAGCAGTACTTC.